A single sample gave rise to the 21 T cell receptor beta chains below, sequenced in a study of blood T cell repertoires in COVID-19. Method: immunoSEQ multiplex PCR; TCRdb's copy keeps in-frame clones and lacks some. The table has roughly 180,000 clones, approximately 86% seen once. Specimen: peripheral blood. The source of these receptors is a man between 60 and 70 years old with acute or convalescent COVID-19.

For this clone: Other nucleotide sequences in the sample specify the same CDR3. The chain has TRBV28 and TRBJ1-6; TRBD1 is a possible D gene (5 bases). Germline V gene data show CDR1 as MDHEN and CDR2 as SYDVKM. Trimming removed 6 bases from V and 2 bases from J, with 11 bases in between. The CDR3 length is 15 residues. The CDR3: CASRGQGTYNSPLHF. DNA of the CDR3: TGTGCCAGCAGGGGTCAGGGCACCTATAATTCACCCCTCCACTTT.

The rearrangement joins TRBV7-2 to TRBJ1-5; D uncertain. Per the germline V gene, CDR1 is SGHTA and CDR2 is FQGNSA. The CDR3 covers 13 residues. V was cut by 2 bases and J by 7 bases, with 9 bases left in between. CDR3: CASSLTPMQPQHF. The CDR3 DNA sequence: TGTGCCAGCAGCTTAACACCCATGCAGCCCCAGCATTTT. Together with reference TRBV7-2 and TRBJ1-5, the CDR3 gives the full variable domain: GAGVSQSPSNKVTEKGKDVELRCDPISGHTALYWYRQSLGQGLEFLIYFQGNSAPDKSGLPSDRFSAERTGGSVSTLTIQRTQQEDSAVYLCASSLTPMQPQHFGDGTRLSIL.

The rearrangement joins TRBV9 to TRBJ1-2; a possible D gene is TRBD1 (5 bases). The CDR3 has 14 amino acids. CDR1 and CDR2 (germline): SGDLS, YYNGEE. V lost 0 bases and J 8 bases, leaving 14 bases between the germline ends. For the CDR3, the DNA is TGTGCCAGCAGCGTAGGGGGCATATTGGGAGGCTACACCTTC. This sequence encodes CASSVGGILGGYTF.

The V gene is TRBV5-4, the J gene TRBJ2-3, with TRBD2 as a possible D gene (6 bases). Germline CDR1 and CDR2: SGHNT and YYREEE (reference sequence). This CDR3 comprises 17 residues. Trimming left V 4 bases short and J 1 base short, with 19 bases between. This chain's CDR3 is CASSPPGRAGGTDTQYF. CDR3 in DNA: TGTGCCAGCAGCCCGCCCGGGCGAGCGGGTGGCACAGATACGCAGTATTTT.

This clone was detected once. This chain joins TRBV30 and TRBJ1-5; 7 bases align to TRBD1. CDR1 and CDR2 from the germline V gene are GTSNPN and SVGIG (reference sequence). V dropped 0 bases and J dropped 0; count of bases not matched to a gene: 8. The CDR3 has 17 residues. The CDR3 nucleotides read TGTGCCTGGAGTGTAGGACAGGTCTTTTATAGCAATCAGCCCCAGCATTTT. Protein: CAWSVGQVFYSNQPQHF.

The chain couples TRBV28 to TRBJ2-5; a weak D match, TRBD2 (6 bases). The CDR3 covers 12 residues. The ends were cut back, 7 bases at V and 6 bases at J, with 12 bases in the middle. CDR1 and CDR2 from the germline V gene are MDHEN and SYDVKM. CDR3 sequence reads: CASIGGDKTQYF. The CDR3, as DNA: TGTGCCAGCATCGGGGGAGACAAGACCCAGTACTTC.

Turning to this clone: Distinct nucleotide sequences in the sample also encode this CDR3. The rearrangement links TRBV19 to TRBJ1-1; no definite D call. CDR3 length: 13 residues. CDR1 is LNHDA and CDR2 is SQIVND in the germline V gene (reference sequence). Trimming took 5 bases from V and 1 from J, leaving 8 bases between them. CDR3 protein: CASSRTGNTEAFF. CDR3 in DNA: TGTGCCAGTAGTCGAACGGGGAACACTGAAGCTTTCTTT.

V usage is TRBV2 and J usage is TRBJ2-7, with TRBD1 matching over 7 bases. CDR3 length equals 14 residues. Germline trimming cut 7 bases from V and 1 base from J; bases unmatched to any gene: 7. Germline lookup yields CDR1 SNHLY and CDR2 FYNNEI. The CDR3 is CASNPGDRSYEQYF. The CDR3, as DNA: TGTGCCAGCAACCCAGGGGACAGATCCTACGAGCAGTACTTC.

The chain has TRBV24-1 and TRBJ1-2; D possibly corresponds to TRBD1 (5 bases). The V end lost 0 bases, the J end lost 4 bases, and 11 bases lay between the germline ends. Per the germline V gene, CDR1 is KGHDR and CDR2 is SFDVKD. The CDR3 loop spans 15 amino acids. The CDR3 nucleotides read TGTGCCACCAGTGATTTGACAGGAAAGATCTATGGCTACACCTTC. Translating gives CATSDLTGKIYGYTF.

The CDR3 DNA sequence: TGTGCCAGCAGTTACGTTCCGGGCTACAATGAGCAGTTCTTC. It encodes CASSYVPGYNEQFF. This chain joins TRBV6-5 and TRBJ2-1, with D unclear. The V end lost 2 bases, the J end lost 3 bases, and 8 bases lay between the germline ends. CDR1 and CDR2 (germline): MNHEY, SVGAGI. The CDR3 covers 14 residues.

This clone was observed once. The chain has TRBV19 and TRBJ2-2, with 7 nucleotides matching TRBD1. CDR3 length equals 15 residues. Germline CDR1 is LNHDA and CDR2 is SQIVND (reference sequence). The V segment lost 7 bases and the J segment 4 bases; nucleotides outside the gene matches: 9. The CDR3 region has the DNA TGTGCCAGTACCCAAAGGGGGCACGGCACCGGGGAGCTGTTTTTT. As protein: CASTQRGHGTGELFF.

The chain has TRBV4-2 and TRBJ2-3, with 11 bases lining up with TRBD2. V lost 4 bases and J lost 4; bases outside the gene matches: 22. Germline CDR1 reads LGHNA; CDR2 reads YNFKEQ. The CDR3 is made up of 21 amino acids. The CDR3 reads CASSLPSDSSGRFKGSDTQYF. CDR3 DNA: TGTGCCAGCAGCCTACCCTCCGACTCTAGCGGGAGGTTCAAGGGGTCAGATACGCAGTATTTT.

The CDR3 spells CASRQGAGTDTQYF. In DNA, the CDR3 is TGCGCCAGCAGACAGGGGGCTGGCACAGATACGCAGTATTTT. The rearrangement joins TRBV5-1 to TRBJ2-3, with TRBD1 identical over 9 bases. The CDR3 runs to 14 residues. The V segment lost 5 bases and the J segment 1 base; nucleotides outside the gene matches: 2. Germline CDR1 reads SGHRS; CDR2 reads YFSETQ.

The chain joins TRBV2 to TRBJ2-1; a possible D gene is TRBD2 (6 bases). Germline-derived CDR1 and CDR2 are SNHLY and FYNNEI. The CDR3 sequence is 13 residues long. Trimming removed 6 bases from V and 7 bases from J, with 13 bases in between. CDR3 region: CASSRESANEQFF. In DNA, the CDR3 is TGTGCCAGCAGCCGGGAGAGCGCTAATGAGCAGTTCTTC.

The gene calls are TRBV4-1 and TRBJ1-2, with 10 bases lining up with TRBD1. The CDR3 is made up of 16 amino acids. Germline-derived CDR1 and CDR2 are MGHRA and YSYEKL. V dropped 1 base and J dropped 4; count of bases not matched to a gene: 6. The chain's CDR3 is CASSQGQGAGGYGYTF. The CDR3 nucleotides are TGCGCCAGCAGCCAAGGACAGGGGGCCGGGGGCTATGGCTACACCTTC.

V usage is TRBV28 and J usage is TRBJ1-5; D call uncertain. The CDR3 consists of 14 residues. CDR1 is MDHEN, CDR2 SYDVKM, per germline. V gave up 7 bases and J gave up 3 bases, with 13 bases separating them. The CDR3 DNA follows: TGTGCCAGCAAGGTACGGGGAAACAATCAGCCCCAGCATTTT. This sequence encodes CASKVRGNNQPQHF.

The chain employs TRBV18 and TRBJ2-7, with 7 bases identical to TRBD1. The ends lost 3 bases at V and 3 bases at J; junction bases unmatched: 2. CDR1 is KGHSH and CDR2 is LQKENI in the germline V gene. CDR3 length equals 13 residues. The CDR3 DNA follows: TGTGCCAGCTCACCGGGGACAGTCTACGAGCAGTACTTC. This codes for CASSPGTVYEQYF.

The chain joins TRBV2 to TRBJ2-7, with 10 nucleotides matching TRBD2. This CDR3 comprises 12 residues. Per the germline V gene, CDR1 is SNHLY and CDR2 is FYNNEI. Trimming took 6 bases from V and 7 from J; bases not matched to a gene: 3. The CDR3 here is CASRGLATEQYF. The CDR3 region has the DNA TGTGCCAGCAGGGGACTAGCGACAGAGCAGTACTTC.

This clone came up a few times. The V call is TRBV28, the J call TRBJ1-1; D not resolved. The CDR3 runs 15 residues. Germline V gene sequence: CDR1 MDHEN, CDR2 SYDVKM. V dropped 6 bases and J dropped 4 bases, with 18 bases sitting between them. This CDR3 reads CASSAGPGLVTEAFF. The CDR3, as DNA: TGTGCCAGCAGCGCCGGCCCCGGGTTGGTCACTGAAGCTTTCTTT.

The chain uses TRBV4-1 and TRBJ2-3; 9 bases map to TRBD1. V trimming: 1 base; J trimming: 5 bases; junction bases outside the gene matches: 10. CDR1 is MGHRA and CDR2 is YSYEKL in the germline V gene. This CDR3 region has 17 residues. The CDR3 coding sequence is TGCGCCAGCAGCCAAGCGACAGGGGGGGCGGGGCTAGATACGCAGTATTTT. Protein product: CASSQATGGAGLDTQYF.

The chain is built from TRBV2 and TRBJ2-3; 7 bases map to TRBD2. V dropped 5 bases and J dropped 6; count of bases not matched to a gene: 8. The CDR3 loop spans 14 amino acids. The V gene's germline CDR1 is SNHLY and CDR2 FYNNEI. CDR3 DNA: TGTGCCAGCAGTCCTCTCGGCGGGAGTGATACGCAGTATTTT. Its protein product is CASSPLGGSDTQYF.